This T cell receptor beta chain was sequenced during a study of blood T cell repertoires in COVID-19. The germline V gene encodes CDR1 LGHNA and CDR2 YSLEER. V was cut by 4 bases and J by 1 base, with 13 bases left in between. The CDR3 has 15 residues. Using immunoSEQ multiplex PCR, the repertoire was profiled, and TCRdb retains in-frame clones only, with some absent. The sample records about 50,000 clones, approximately 80% being singletons. J is TRBJ1-1 and V is TRBV4-3; perhaps TRBD1 as D (6 bases). The sequencing input was peripheral blood. This sequence was found in a man aged 55 to 70 with acute or convalescent COVID-19. This chain's CDR3 is CASSPLSTGNTEAFF. The CDR3 DNA sequence: TGCGCCAGCAGCCCCCTTTCGACAGGGAACACTGAAGCTTTCTTT.